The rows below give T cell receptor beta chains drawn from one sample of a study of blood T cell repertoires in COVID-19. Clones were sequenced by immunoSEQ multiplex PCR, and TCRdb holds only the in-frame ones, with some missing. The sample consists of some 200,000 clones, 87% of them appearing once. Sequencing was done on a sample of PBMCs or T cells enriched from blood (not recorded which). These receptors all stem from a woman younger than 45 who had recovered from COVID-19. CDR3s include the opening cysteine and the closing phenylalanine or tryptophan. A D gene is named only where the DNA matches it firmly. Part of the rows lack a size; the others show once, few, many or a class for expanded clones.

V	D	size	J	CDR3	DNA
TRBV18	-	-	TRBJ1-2	CASSNGGYYGYTF	TGTGCCAGCTCGAACGGCGGGTACTATGGCTACACCTTC
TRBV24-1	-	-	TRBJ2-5	CATRGADQETQYF	TGTGCCACCAGGGGGGCGGATCAAGAGACCCAGTACTTC
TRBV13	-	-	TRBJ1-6	CASSLVGDTNSPLHF	TGTGCCAGCAGCTTAGTCGGTGACACGAATTCACCCCTCCACTTT
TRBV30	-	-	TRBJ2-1	CAWSVMRGRVEQFF	TGTGCCTGGAGTGTAATGCGGGGGCGGGTTGAGCAGTTCTTC
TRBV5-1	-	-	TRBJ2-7	CASSLSYGRGYEQYF	TGCGCCAGCAGCTTGAGTTACGGAAGAGGCTACGAGCAGTACTTC
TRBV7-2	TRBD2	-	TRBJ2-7	CASSSGTSSYEQYF	TGTGCCAGCAGCTCAGGGACTAGCTCCTACGAGCAGTACTTC
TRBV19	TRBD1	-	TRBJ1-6	CASSPTSQGMNSPLHF	TGTGCCAGTAGCCCAACCTCACAGGGGATGAATTCACCCCTCCACTTT
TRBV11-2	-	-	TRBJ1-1	CASSLDSVTEAFF	TGTGCCAGCAGCTTAGATAGCGTAACTGAAGCTTTCTTT
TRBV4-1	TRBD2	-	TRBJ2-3	CASSLAGGVTDTQYF	TGCGCCAGCAGTCTCGCGGGGGGGGTTACAGATACGCAGTATTTT
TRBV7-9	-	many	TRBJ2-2	CASSPGSAGELFF	TGTGCCAGCAGCCCCGGGAGTGCCGGGGAGCTGTTTTTT
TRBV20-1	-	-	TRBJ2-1	CSASKGNEQFF	TGCAGTGCTAGTAAGGGGAATGAGCAGTTCTTC
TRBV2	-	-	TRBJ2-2	CASSPRGTGELFF	TGTGCCAGCAGTCCCCGGGGCACCGGGGAGCTGTTTTTT
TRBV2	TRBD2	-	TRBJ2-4	CASSEVLAGVKNIQYF	TGTGCCAGCAGTGAAGTACTAGCGGGGGTCAAAAACATTCAGTACTTC
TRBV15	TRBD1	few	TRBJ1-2	CATSAGTGGYYGYTF	TGTGCCACCAGCGCCGGGACAGGGGGTTACTATGGCTACACCTTC
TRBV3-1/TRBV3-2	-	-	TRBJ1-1	CASSHTTEKNTEAFF	TGTGCCAGCAGCCACACGACAGAAAAGAACACTGAAGCTTTCTTT
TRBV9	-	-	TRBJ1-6	CASSVDSGQNSPLHF	TGTGCCAGCAGCGTAGACAGTGGGCAGAATTCACCCCTCCACTTT
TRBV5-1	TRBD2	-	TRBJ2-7	CASSKDETSGTYEQYF	TGCGCCAGCAGCAAGGATGAGACTAGCGGAACCTACGAGCAGTACTTC
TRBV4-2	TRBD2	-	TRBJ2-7	CASSQGLAGSYEQYF	TGTGCCAGCAGCCAAGGGCTAGCGGGTTCCTACGAGCAGTACTTC